This T cell receptor beta chain is from a study of human T cells and chemical hapten exposure. The V and J ends lost 7 bases and 5 bases respectively, with 11 bases between them. Per the germline V gene, CDR1 is SQVTM and CDR2 is ANQGSEA. CDR3 size: 12 residues. This clonotype appeared a few times. Antigen specificity is unknown. Time point specified: pre-sensitization, week 0. The treatment: therapeutic diphenylcyclopropenone sensitization with weekly scalp DPC. Authors' analysis steps: Samples contained a median of 95,638 TCRs, with a range of roughly 20,000 to 690,600. TCRdb ran MiXCR on the RACE reads and lists one entry per CDR3 protein. V and J calls and clone size were set by TCRdb, not the authors. The sample carries 240,000 or so distinct CDR3 sequences, 7% to 10% recorded once. Study outcomes and limitations: Compared with pre-sensitization or healthy control sets, expanded TCRs clustered more. Healthy people's immune response may differ from that of the donors, who had alopecia. Expanded TCR counts at PT1 were positively correlated with the patch test score.

This receptor was identified in a woman in her thirties or forties with alopecia areata. Some clones in this sample may be carry-over from other donors' samples. This specimen consisted of whole blood, obtained in connection with sensitization to the hapten diphenylcyclopropenone (DPC). V usage is TRBV29-1 and J usage is TRBJ1-4; D may be TRBD1 (5 bases). The DNA of the CDR3 is TGCAGCGGGGGGATGGGGAATGAAAAACTGTTTTTT. Translating it yields CSGGMGNEKLFF.